This record looks at one T cell receptor (beta chain) sequence and its context. These data belong to a study of sequential checkpoint blockade in melanoma. TCRdb's copy holds only in-frame clones and misses some; the assay was immunoSEQ multiplex PCR. In the table there are approximately 14,000 clones, 77% of which are singletons. Documented treatment: randomized to nivolumab then ipilimumab (arm A) or the reverse (arm B). The V gene lost 0 bases and the J gene lost 8 bases, with 11 bases spanning the gap. From germline, CDR1 is MNHNS and CDR2 SASEGT. This CDR3 contains 14 residues. Sample: CD8+ T cells sorted from blood (inferred from file names), taken from a patient given nivolumab and ipilimumab in sequence. The clonotype comes from a human donor with melanoma. The rearrangement joins TRBV6-1 to TRBJ2-1, with a weak D call TRBD2 (5 bases). CDR3 amino acids: CASSEAYEGHEQFF. The CDR3 DNA reads as TGTGCCAGCAGTGAAGCTTACGAGGGCCATGAGCAGTTCTTC.